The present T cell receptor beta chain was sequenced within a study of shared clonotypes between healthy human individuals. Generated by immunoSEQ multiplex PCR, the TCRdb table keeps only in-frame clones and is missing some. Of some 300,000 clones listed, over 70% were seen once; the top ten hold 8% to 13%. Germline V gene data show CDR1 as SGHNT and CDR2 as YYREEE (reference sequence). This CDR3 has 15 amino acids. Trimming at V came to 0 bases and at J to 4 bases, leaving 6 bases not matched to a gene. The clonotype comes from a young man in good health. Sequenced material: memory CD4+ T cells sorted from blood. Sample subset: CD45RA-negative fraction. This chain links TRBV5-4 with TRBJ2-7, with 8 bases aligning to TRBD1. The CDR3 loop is CASSLEPGGEYEQYF. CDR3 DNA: TGTGCCAGCAGCTTGGAACCAGGGGGCGAGTACGAGCAGTACTTC.